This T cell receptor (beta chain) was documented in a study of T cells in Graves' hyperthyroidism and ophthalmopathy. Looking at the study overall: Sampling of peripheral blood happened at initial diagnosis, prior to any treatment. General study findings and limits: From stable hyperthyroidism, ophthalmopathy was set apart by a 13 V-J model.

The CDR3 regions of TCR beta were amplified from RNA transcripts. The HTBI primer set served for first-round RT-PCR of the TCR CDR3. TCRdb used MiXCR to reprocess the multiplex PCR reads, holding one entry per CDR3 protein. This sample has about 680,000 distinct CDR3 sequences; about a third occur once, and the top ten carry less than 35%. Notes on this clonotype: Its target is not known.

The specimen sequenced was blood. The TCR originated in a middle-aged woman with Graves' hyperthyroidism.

This CDR3 reads CASSPRQGLEETQYF. CDR3 bases: TGTGCCAGCAGTCCACGCCAGGGGCTCGAAGAGACCCAGTACTTC. The gene calls are TRBV6-5 and TRBJ2-5; perhaps TRBD1 as D (6 bases). Trimming took 5 bases from V and 3 from J, leaving 16 bases between them. Germline-derived CDR1 and CDR2 are MNHEY and SVGAGI. The CDR3 runs to 15 residues.